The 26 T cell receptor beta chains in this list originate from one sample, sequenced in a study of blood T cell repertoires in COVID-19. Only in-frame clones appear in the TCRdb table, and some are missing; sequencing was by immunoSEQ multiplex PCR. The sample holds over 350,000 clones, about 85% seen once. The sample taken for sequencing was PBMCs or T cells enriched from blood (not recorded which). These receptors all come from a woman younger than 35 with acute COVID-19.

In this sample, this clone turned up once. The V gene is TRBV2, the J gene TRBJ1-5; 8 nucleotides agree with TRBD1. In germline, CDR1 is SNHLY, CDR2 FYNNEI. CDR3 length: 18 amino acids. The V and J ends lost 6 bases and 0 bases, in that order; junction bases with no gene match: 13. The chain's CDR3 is CASSNPGQAVYSNQPQHF. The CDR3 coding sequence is TGTGCCAGCAGCAACCCGGGACAGGCCGTTTATAGCAATCAGCCCCAGCATTTT.

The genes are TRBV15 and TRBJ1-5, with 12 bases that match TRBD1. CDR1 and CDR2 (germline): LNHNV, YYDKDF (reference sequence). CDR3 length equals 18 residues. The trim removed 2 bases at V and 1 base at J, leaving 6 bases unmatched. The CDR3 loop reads CATSRRRDRGLSNQPQHF. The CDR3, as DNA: TGTGCCACCAGCAGACGCCGGGACAGGGGGCTAAGCAATCAGCCCCAGCATTTT.

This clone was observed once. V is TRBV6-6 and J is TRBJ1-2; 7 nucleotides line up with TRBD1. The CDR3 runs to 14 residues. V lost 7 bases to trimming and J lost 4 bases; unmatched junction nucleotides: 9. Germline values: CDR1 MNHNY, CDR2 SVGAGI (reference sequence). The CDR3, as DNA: TGTGCCAGCAACCTAATGACAGGGTTCTATGGCTACACCTTC. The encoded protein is CASNLMTGFYGYTF.

This CDR3 is CASSHGTGGAYGYTF. Here the CDR3 DNA reads TGTGCCAGCAGCCACGGGACAGGGGGCGCCTATGGCTACACCTTC. The V gene is TRBV6-5, the J gene TRBJ1-2; 12 nucleotides match TRBD1. Germline V gives CDR1 MNHEY, CDR2 SVGAGI. The CDR3 sequence is 15 residues long. V trimming: 6 bases; J trimming: 4 bases; junction bases outside the gene matches: 6.

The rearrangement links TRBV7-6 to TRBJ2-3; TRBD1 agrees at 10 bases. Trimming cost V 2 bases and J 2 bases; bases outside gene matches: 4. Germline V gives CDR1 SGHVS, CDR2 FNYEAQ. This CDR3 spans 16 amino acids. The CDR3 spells CASSLTGQGYTDTQYF. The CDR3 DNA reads TGTGCCAGCAGCTTAACGGGACAGGGGTACACAGATACGCAGTATTTT.

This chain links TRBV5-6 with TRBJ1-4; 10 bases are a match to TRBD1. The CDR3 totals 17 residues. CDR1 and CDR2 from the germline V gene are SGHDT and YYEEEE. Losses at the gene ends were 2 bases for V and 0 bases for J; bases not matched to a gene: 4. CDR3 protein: CASSFPDRGTTNEKLFF. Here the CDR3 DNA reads TGTGCCAGCAGCTTCCCGGACAGGGGGACAACTAATGAAAAACTGTTTTTT.

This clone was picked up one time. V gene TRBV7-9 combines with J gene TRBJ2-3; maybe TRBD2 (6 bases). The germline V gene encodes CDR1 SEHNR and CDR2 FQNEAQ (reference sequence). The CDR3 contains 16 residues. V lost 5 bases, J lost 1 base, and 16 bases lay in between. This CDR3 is CASSPRRAGRTDTQYF. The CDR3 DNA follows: TGTGCCAGCAGCCCTCGCCGGGCGGGGCGCACAGATACGCAGTATTTT. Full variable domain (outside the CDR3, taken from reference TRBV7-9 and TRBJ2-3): DTGVSQNPRHKITKRGQNVTFRCDPISEHNRLYWYRQTLGQGPEFLTYFQNEAQLEKSRLLSDRFSAERPKGSFSTLEIQRTEQGDSAMYLCASSPRRAGRTDTQYFGPGTRLTVL.

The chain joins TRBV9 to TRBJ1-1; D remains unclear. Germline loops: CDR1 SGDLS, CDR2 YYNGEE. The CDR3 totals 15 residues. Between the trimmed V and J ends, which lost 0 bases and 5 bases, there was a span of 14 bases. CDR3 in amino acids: CASSVGVVSGTEAFF. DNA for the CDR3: TGTGCCAGCAGCGTAGGGGTCGTCTCGGGGACTGAAGCTTTCTTT.

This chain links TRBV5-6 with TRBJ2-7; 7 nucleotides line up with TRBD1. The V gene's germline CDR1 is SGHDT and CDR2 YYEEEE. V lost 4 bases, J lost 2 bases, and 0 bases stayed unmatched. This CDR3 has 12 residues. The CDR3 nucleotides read TGTGCCAGCAGCGGGACAGCCTACGAGCAGTACTTC. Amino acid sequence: CASSGTAYEQYF.

The CDR3 coding sequence is TGTGCCAGCAGTTTGGGCAGGGGTGGCGATACGCAGTATTTT. It specifies CASSLGRGGDTQYF. The rearrangement links TRBV27 to TRBJ2-3; D possibly corresponds to TRBD1 (6 bases). Germline-derived CDR1 and CDR2 are MNHEY and SMNVEV (reference sequence). CDR3 length: 14 residues. The V gene lost 3 bases and the J gene lost 6 bases, with 13 bases spanning the gap.

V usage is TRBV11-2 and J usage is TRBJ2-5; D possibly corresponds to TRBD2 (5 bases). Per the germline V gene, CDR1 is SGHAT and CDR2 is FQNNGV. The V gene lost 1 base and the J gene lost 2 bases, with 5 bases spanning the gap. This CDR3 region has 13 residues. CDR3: CASSLGTQETQYF. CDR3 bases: TGTGCCAGCAGCTTAGGGACTCAAGAGACCCAGTACTTC.

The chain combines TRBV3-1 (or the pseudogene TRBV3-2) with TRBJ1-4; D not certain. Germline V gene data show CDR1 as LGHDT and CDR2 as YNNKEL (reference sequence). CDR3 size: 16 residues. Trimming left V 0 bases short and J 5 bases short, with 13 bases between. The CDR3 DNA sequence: TGTGCCAGCAGCCAAGATATTGGGCAGCCCAATGAAAAACTGTTTTTT. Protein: CASSQDIGQPNEKLFF.

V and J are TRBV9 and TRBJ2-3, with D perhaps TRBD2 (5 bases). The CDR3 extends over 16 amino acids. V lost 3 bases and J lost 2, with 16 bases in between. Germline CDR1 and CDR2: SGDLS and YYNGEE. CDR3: CASSGLADSSTDTQYF. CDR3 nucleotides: TGTGCCAGCAGCGGGTTGGCGGACTCGTCCACAGATACGCAGTATTTT.

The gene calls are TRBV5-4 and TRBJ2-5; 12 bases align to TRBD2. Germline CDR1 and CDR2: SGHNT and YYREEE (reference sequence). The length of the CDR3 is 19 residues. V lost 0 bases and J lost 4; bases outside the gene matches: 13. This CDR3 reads CASSLAWSSGGASGETQYF. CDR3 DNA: TGTGCCAGCAGCTTGGCCTGGTCTAGCGGGGGGGCATCAGGAGAGACCCAGTACTTC. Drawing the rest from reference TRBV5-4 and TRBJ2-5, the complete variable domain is ETGVTQSPTHLIKTRGQQVTLRCSSQSGHNTVSWYQQALGQGPQFIFQYYREEENGRGNFPPRFSGLQFPNYSSELNVNALELDDSALYLCASSLAWSSGGASGETQYFGPGTRLLVL.

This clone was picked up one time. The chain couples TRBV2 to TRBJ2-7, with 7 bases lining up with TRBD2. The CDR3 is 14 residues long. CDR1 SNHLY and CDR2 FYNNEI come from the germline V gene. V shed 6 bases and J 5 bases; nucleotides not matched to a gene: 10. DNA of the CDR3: TGTGCCAGCAGACCCGCGGGAGTCCTTAACGAGCAGTACTTC. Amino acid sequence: CASRPAGVLNEQYF.

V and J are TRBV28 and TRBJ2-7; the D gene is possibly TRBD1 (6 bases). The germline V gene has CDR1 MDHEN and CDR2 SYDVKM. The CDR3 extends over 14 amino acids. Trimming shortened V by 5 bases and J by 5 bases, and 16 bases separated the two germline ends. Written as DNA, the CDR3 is TGTGCCAGCAGTGGCCGGCAGGGGATGGACGAGCAGTACTTC. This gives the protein CASSGRQGMDEQYF.

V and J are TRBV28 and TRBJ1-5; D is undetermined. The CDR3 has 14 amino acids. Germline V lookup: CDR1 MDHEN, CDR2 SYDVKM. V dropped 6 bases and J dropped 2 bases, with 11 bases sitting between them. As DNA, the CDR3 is TGTGCCAGCAGCACCGACTGGGGCAATCAGCCCCAGCATTTT. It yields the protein CASSTDWGNQPQHF.

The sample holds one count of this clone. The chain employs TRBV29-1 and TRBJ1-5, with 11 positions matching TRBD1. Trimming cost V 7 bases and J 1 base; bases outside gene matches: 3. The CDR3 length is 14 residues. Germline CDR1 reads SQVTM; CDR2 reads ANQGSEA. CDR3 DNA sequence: TGCAGCGCAGGGACAGGGGGGAGCAATCAGCCCCAGCATTTT. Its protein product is CSAGTGGSNQPQHF.

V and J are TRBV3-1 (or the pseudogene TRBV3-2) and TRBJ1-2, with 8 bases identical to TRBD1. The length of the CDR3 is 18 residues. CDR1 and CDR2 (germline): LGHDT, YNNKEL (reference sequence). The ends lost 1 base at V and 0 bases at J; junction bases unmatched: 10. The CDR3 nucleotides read TGTGCCAGCAGCCAAGTACTCGGACAGGGAACAGCTAACTATGGCTACACCTTC. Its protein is CASSQVLGQGTANYGYTF.

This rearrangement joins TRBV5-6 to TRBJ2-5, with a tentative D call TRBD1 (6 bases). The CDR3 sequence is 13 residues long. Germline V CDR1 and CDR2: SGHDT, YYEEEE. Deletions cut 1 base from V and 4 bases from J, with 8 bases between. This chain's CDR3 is CASSLLGGETQYF. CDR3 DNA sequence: TGTGCCAGCAGCTTGTTAGGGGGAGAGACCCAGTACTTC.

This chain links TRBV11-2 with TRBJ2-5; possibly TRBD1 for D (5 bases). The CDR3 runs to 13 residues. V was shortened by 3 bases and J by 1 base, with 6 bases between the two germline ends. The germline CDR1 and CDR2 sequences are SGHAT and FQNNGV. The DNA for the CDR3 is TGTGCCAGCAGCTTCACAGGCCAAGAGACCCAGTACTTC. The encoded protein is CASSFTGQETQYF.

The CDR3, as DNA: TGTGCCAGCAGCTTAGGACAGGGATGGACTGAAGCTTTCTTT. Amino acid sequence: CASSLGQGWTEAFF. The chain joins TRBV5-6 to TRBJ1-1, with 8 bases identical to TRBD1. The CDR3 extends over 14 amino acids. Germline trimming cut 2 bases from V and 5 bases from J; bases unmatched to any gene: 5. Germline V gene sequence: CDR1 SGHDT, CDR2 YYEEEE.

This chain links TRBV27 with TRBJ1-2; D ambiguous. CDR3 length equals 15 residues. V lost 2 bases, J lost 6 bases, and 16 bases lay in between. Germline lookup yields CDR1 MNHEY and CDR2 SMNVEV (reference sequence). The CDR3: CASSLKPSKRDGYTF. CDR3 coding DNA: TGTGCCAGCAGTTTAAAACCCTCCAAGAGAGATGGCTACACCTTC.

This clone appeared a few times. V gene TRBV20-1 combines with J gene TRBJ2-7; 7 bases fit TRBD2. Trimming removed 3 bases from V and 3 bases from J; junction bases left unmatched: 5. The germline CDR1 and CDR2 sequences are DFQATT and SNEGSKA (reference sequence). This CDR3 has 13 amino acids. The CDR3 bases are TGCAGTGCTAGTTTGGGAGGGGTCTACGAGCAGTACTTC. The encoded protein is CSASLGGVYEQYF.

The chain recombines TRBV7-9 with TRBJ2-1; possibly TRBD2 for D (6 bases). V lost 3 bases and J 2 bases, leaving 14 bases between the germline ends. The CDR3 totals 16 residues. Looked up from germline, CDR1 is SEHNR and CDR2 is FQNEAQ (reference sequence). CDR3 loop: CASSLAPGLAYNEQFF. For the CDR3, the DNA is TGTGCCAGCAGCTTGGCCCCGGGACTGGCCTACAATGAGCAGTTCTTC.

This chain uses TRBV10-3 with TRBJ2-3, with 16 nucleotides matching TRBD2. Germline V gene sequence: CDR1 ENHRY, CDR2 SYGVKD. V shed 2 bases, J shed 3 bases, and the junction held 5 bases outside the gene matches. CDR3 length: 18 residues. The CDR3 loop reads CAISEPGLAGGITDTQYF. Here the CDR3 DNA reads TGTGCCATCAGTGAGCCGGGACTAGCGGGGGGGATTACAGATACGCAGTATTTT.